Listed below are T cell receptor beta chains from one sample, sequenced in a study of blood T cell repertoires in COVID-19. The table came from immunoSEQ multiplex PCR; TCRdb's copy has only in-frame clones and leaves some out. Of approximately 250,000 clones listed, roughly 86% are singletons. Sample: peripheral blood. These receptors were taken from a man aged 35-49 years with active or convalescent COVID-19. Both conserved end residues are part of each CDR3. The D gene is left open where the match is weak. A clone size is listed for some rows: how often the clone was seen (once, few, many), or a class if it is expanded.

>NA|TRBV24-1|TRBD1|TRBJ2-1
TGTGCCACCAGCTACAGGGGGCCTGGGGATGAGCAGTTCTTC
CATSYRGPGDEQFF
>NA|TRBV6-6|TRBD2|TRBJ2-3
TGTGCCAGCAGTTACGATGCGGGGGGGAACACAGATACGCAGTATTTT
CASSYDAGGNTDTQYF
>NA|TRBV30|NA|TRBJ2-7
TGTGCCTGGAGTGTACGGCGGCAGACCCTCCTGGCCTACGAGCAGTACTTC
CAWSVRRQTLLAYEQYF
>NA|TRBV10-3|NA|TRBJ2-3
TGTGCCATCAGTGCCGGAGATACGCAGTATTTT
CAISAGDTQYF
>NA|TRBV19|NA|TRBJ2-3
TGTGCCAGTAGTATAGCCAACACAGATACGCAGTATTTT
CASSIANTDTQYF
>NA|TRBV18|NA|TRBJ1-1
TGTGCCAGCTCACGAAACAGGGAGCCTGAAGCTTTCTTT
CASSRNREPEAFF
>NA|TRBV6-5|NA|TRBJ1-1
TGTGCCAGCAGTTACGAGGCAGGGATAAACACTGAAGCTTTCTTT
CASSYEAGINTEAFF
>NA|TRBV25-1|NA|TRBJ2-2
TGTGCCAGCAGTGAATCAGCGCGAACTAGCGGGGAGCTGTTTTTT
CASSESARTSGELFF
>NA|TRBV11-2|TRBD2|TRBJ2-7
TGTGCCAGCAGTTTTAGCGGGGCCTACGAGCAGTACTTC
CASSFSGAYEQYF
>NA|TRBV29-1|NA|TRBJ2-3
TGCAGCGTTGAACAGACAAGCCGGGGGCAGTATTTT
CSVEQTSRGQYF
>once|TRBV28|TRBD2|TRBJ2-7
TGTGCCAGCAGTTTCAAGCGGGGCCACGAGCAGTACTTC
CASSFKRGHEQYF
>NA|TRBV5-6|TRBD1|TRBJ1-4
TGTGCCAGCAGTCACGGGACAGCAAATGAAAAACTGTTTTTT
CASSHGTANEKLFF
>NA|TRBV6-5|NA|TRBJ2-7
TGTGCCAGCAGCCCGGACAGTGGGGAAATTTACGAGCAGTACTTC
CASSPDSGEIYEQYF
>NA|TRBV24-1|NA|TRBJ2-2
TGTGCCACCAGTGACTCGGCGAGCCCACTCGGGACCGGGGAGCTGTTTTTT
CATSDSASPLGTGELFF
>NA|TRBV11-2|TRBD2|TRBJ2-5
TGTGCCAGCAGCTCATATTGGGGGGGTAAAGAGACCCAGTACTTC
CASSSYWGGKETQYF
>NA|TRBV5-3|NA|TRBJ2-1
TGTGCCAGAAGCTTGACCCGTACGGATGAGCAGTTCTTC
CARSLTRTDEQFF
>NA|TRBV19|TRBD2|TRBJ2-4
TGTGCCAGTAGTATAGGGACTAGCGTAAAAAACATTCAGTACTTC
CASSIGTSVKNIQYF
>NA|TRBV7-3|NA|TRBJ2-5
TGTGCCAGCAGCTTATTTGCGGGGCAAGAGACCCAGTACTTC
CASSLFAGQETQYF
>NA|TRBV9|TRBD2|TRBJ2-1
TGTGCCAGCAGCGCCCAGGGAGCGGGAGGTAATGAGCAGTTCTTC
CASSAQGAGGNEQFF
>NA|TRBV3-1/TRBV3-2|TRBD2|TRBJ2-5
TGTGCCAGCAGCCAAGAGACTAGCGGGGCTGAGACCCAGTACTTC
CASSQETSGAETQYF
>NA|TRBV7-9|TRBD2|TRBJ2-5
TGTGCCAGCAGCTTAGCGGGACTAGGTGGCTCAGAGACCCAGTACTTC
CASSLAGLGGSETQYF
>NA|TRBV2|NA|TRBJ2-1
TGTGCCAGCGGGTTGAGGGCGAGCTCCTACAATGAGCAGTTCTTC
CASGLRASSYNEQFF
>NA|TRBV6-5|NA|TRBJ2-7
TGTGCCAGCAGTTCGAATGCTTACACCTACGAGCAGTACTTC
CASSSNAYTYEQYF
>NA|TRBV7-6|TRBD2|TRBJ2-7
TGTGCCAGCAGCGGAGCGGGGGCGGGGGAGCAGTACTTC
CASSGAGAGEQYF
>NA|TRBV6-5|NA|TRBJ1-2
TGTGCCAGCACCAATGACCCCAGGGGCATCCGGGGCTACACCTTC
CASTNDPRGIRGYTF
>NA|TRBV1|NA|TRBJ2-7
TGCACCAGCAGCCAAATTCCAGGGACAGGGAGCTACGAGCAGTACTTC
CTSSQIPGTGSYEQYF
>NA|TRBV7-2|TRBD2|TRBJ2-7
TGTGCCAGCAGCTTAGCGCCTCTAGCGGAGCTATTCTACGAGCAGTACTTC
CASSLAPLAELFYEQYF
>NA|TRBV5-5|TRBD1|TRBJ1-5
TGTGCCAGCAGCTTGGAAGGGGGCGGGCAGCCCCAGCATTTT
CASSLEGGGQPQHF